One and the same sample provided the 10 T cell receptor beta chains below, sequenced in a study of blood T cell repertoires in COVID-19. Clones were sequenced by immunoSEQ multiplex PCR, and TCRdb holds only the in-frame ones, with some missing. The sample includes 250,000 to 350,000 clones, approximately 88% of them seen just once. The sample consisted of peripheral blood. The receptors originated from a man aged 18-30 years with active or convalescent COVID-19.

J is TRBJ1-2 and V is TRBV19; 11 bases match TRBD1. Germline loops: CDR1 LNHDA, CDR2 SQIVND (reference sequence). The CDR3 is 17 residues long. V shed 7 bases and J 4 bases; nucleotides not matched to a gene: 14. CDR3 DNA sequence: TGTGCCAGTACCCCACCGGGACAGGGGGTCTCTGGCTATGGCTACACCTTC. Protein: CASTPPGQGVSGYGYTF.

This clone was recorded a few times. The chain links TRBV10-3 to TRBJ1-2; D perhaps matches TRBD1 (5 bases). Germline V CDR1 and CDR2: ENHRY, SYGVKD. V was cut by 2 bases and J by 4 bases, with 8 bases left in between. This CDR3 region has 13 residues. CDR3 coding DNA: TGTGCCATCAGTGAGAAGGGGATCTATGGCTACACCTTC. This codes for CAISEKGIYGYTF.

The CDR3 DNA sequence: TGTGCCATCCCCTCCGACAGATTACAGATAAGGATCCTGGTTAACTATGGCTACACCTTC. Translation gives CAIPSDRLQIRILVNYGYTF. The chain employs TRBV5-4 and TRBJ1-2, with D possibly matching TRBD1 (5 bases). This CDR3 has 20 amino acids. The germline V gene encodes CDR1 SGHNT and CDR2 YYREEE (reference sequence). The V gene lost 9 bases and the J gene lost 1 base, with 34 bases spanning the gap.

The genes are TRBV5-6 and TRBJ2-7; 8 nucleotides line up with TRBD1. This CDR3 contains 14 residues. The V and J ends lost 6 bases and 4 bases, in that order; junction bases with no gene match: 9. Germline V CDR1 and CDR2: SGHDT, YYEEEE. Written as DNA, the CDR3 is TGTGCCAGCAAGGTACGACAGGGGAAATACGAGCAGTACTTC. Its translation: CASKVRQGKYEQYF.

The V gene is TRBV6-5, the J gene TRBJ1-1; possible D gene TRBD1, 6 bases. The CDR3 is 13 residues long. CDR1 is MNHEY and CDR2 is SVGAGI in the germline V gene. V lost 5 bases, J lost 3 bases, and 10 bases lay in between. The DNA for the CDR3 is TGTGCCAGCAGTAAGGACAGTTACACTGAAGCTTTCTTT. This gives the protein CASSKDSYTEAFF.

This chain's CDR3 is CASSVGLVRDTQYF. CDR3 bases: TGTGCCAGCAGCGTAGGCCTAGTAAGAGATACGCAGTATTTT. The rearrangement joins TRBV9 to TRBJ2-3; D gene uncertain. Trimming stripped 0 bases from V and 5 bases from J, with 10 bases between. This CDR3 is built from 14 residues. Germline-derived CDR1 and CDR2 are SGDLS and YYNGEE.

The rearrangement joins TRBV11-2 to TRBJ2-3; 7 bases align to TRBD1. Germline V gives CDR1 SGHAT, CDR2 FQNNGV. This CDR3 contains 14 residues. V dropped 5 bases and J dropped 2; count of bases not matched to a gene: 4. CDR3 residues: CASSKGQHTDTQYF. CDR3 nucleotide sequence: TGTGCCAGCAGCAAGGGACAGCACACAGATACGCAGTATTTT.

The chain joins TRBV9 to TRBJ1-3; possibly TRBD1 for D (6 bases). The germline CDR1 and CDR2 sequences are SGDLS and YYNGEE. This CDR3 is built from 17 residues. V lost 4 bases and J 4 bases, leaving 21 bases between the germline ends. The CDR3 DNA sequence: TGTGCCAGCAGCCCCCGTGGGGGCAGCGCCCAAGGAAACACCATATATTTT. Amino acid sequence: CASSPRGGSAQGNTIYF.

The J gene is TRBJ1-2, the V gene TRBV13; tentative D call: TRBD1 (5 bases). Germline loops: CDR1 PRHDT, CDR2 FYEKMQ (reference sequence). CDR3 length equals 14 residues. V lost 5 bases to trimming and J lost 7 bases, with 17 bases between them. For the CDR3, the DNA is TGTGCCAGCAGCCCCCGGGGACTCGTCACTGGCTACACCTTC. It encodes CASSPRGLVTGYTF.

In its sample, this clone was seen a few times. The chain couples TRBV12-3 or TRBV12-4 to TRBJ2-7; D may be TRBD2 (5 bases). V shed 4 bases and J shed 4 bases, with 8 bases lying between them. This CDR3 has 12 amino acids. CDR3 in amino acids: CASSSRGYEQYF. CDR3 in DNA: TGTGCCAGCAGTTCTAGAGGGTACGAGCAGTACTTC.